This T cell receptor beta chain comes out of a study of blood T cell repertoires in COVID-19. All enrollees were about 18 to 89 years old and from approximately 25 US areas. V was cut by 7 bases and J by 1 base, with 11 bases left in between. The CDR3 contains 14 residues. CDR1 and CDR2 (germline): MNHNY, SVGAGI (reference sequence). Methods used by the authors: Amplification of reference gene primers provided the estimated nucleated cell counts. Clones were sequenced by immunoSEQ multiplex PCR, and TCRdb holds only the in-frame ones, with some missing. That table is the source of V, J and clone size, and D and trimming were worked out from the DNA. This table holds 250,000 or so clones, roughly 88% found once.

The sequence was collected from a woman under 40 who had been exposed to COVID-19. Sample: PBMCs or T cells enriched from blood (not recorded which). J is TRBJ1-3 and V is TRBV6-6; tentative D call: TRBD1 (5 bases). CDR3 bases: TGTGCCAGCACTACCACAGGATCTGGAAACACCATATATTTT. Translating it yields CASTTTGSGNTIYF.